These T cell receptor beta chains were read from a single sample in a study of T cell responses to AZD1222 COVID-19 vaccine. Profiled with immunoSEQ multiplex PCR; TCRdb holds only in-frame clones, not every one. Of about 82,000 clones in the sample, approximately 90% were seen once. The sequencing here drew on peripheral blood, taken 28 days after the second AZD1222 dose. These receptors were taken from an adult who received the AZD1222 COVID-19 vaccine. Each CDR3 is given with its conserved first and last residue. The D gene is left open where the match is weak. Clone size is shown for a subset of rows, as once, few, many or a class of expanded clone.

d_gene: NA; j_gene: TRBJ2-1; v_gene: TRBV6-2/TRBV6-3; len: 12; abundance: NA; CDR3nt: TGTGCCAGCAGTGCGTCGGTAAGTGAGCAGTTCTTC; CDR3aa: CASSASVSEQFF
d_gene: TRBD1; j_gene: TRBJ1-1; v_gene: TRBV6-2/TRBV6-3; len: 16; abundance: NA; CDR3nt: TGTGCCAGCAGTTACTCGTGGGACAGGGGAAACACTGAAGCTTTCTTT; CDR3aa: CASSYSWDRGNTEAFF
d_gene: TRBD1; j_gene: TRBJ2-5; v_gene: TRBV5-1; len: 15; abundance: NA; CDR3nt: TGCGCCAGCAGCTCGCAGGGACAGATGGGGGAGACCCAGTACTTC; CDR3aa: CASSSQGQMGETQYF
d_gene: NA; j_gene: TRBJ1-5; v_gene: TRBV7-2; len: 14; abundance: once; CDR3nt: TGTGCCAGCAGCTTAGAGGGCAGGGTACAGCCCCAGCATTTT; CDR3aa: CASSLEGRVQPQHF
d_gene: TRBD1; j_gene: TRBJ2-5; v_gene: TRBV7-3; len: 16; abundance: NA; CDR3nt: TGTGCCAGCAGCTTAACCGGGACAGCGAAGAGGGAGACCCAGTACTTC; CDR3aa: CASSLTGTAKRETQYF
d_gene: NA; j_gene: TRBJ2-7; v_gene: TRBV9; len: 15; abundance: NA; CDR3nt: TGTGCCAGCAGCGAAGGGATCGGTTCGTCCTACGAGCAGTACTTC; CDR3aa: CASSEGIGSSYEQYF
d_gene: NA; j_gene: TRBJ1-5; v_gene: TRBV30; len: 13; abundance: once; CDR3nt: TGTGCCTGGGCAGAAAATAGCAATCAGCCCCAGCATTTT; CDR3aa: CAWAENSNQPQHF
d_gene: NA; j_gene: TRBJ1-5; v_gene: TRBV25-1; len: 18; abundance: NA; CDR3nt: TGTGCCAGCAGTCCAAGTTCGACAGTGGGTTGGGACAATCAGCCCCAGCATTTT; CDR3aa: CASSPSSTVGWDNQPQHF
d_gene: NA; j_gene: TRBJ2-2; v_gene: TRBV5-1; len: 13; abundance: NA; CDR3nt: TGCGCCAGCAGCGTGGGAGATACCGGGGAGCTGTTTTTT; CDR3aa: CASSVGDTGELFF
d_gene: NA; j_gene: TRBJ1-4; v_gene: TRBV3-1/TRBV3-2; len: 13; abundance: once; CDR3nt: TGTGCCAGCAGCCAGCCGAGAGGCGAAAAACTGTTTTTT; CDR3aa: CASSQPRGEKLFF
d_gene: NA; j_gene: TRBJ2-7; v_gene: TRBV7-9; len: 18; abundance: NA; CDR3nt: TGTGCCAGCAGCTTAGTGGGGGGGCTACAGGGATTCGACTACGAGCAGTACTTC; CDR3aa: CASSLVGGLQGFDYEQYF
d_gene: TRBD2; j_gene: TRBJ2-2; v_gene: TRBV4-2; len: 16; abundance: NA; CDR3nt: TGTGCCAGCAGGGAGATTAGCGGGGGGGCTATTGGGGAGCTGTTTTTT; CDR3aa: CASREISGGAIGELFF
d_gene: NA; j_gene: TRBJ2-6; v_gene: TRBV30; len: 11; abundance: NA; CDR3nt: TGTGCCTGGAGTGGGGCCAACGTCCTGACTTTC; CDR3aa: CAWSGANVLTF
d_gene: NA; j_gene: TRBJ1-1; v_gene: TRBV7-3; len: 14; abundance: NA; CDR3nt: TGTGCCAGCAGCCTAGGTATCCCCGGCACTGAAGCTTTCTTT; CDR3aa: CASSLGIPGTEAFF
d_gene: NA; j_gene: TRBJ1-3; v_gene: TRBV5-1; len: 16; abundance: NA; CDR3nt: TGCGCCAGCAGCTACCGACCGGGTAGGAGTGGAAACACCATATATTTT; CDR3aa: CASSYRPGRSGNTIYF
d_gene: TRBD1; j_gene: TRBJ1-6; v_gene: TRBV5-5; len: 16; abundance: NA; CDR3nt: TGTGCCAGCAGCTCGATAGGGGGCCTGCAAGGTTCACCCCTCCACTTT; CDR3aa: CASSSIGGLQGSPLHF
d_gene: NA; j_gene: TRBJ2-3; v_gene: TRBV3-1/TRBV3-2; len: 16; abundance: NA; CDR3nt: TGTGCCAGCAGCCACGGGGCCCCCGTGGGGGCAGATACGCAGTATTTT; CDR3aa: CASSHGAPVGADTQYF
d_gene: NA; j_gene: TRBJ2-2; v_gene: TRBV2; len: 14; abundance: NA; CDR3nt: TGTGCCAGCAGTGAAGTCCGTAACACCGGGGAGCTGTTTTTT; CDR3aa: CASSEVRNTGELFF
d_gene: NA; j_gene: TRBJ1-1; v_gene: TRBV7-2; len: 15; abundance: once; CDR3nt: TGTGCCAGCAACCGCCCCAGTGGACCGAACACTGAAGCTTTCTTT; CDR3aa: CASNRPSGPNTEAFF
d_gene: TRBD1; j_gene: TRBJ2-7; v_gene: TRBV12-3/TRBV12-4; len: 13; abundance: NA; CDR3nt: TGTGCCAGCAGCGACAGGGGCGCCTACGAGCAGTACTTC; CDR3aa: CASSDRGAYEQYF
d_gene: NA; j_gene: TRBJ1-1; v_gene: TRBV2; len: 13; abundance: NA; CDR3nt: TGTGCCAGCAGTGAACAGAAGAACACTGAAGCTTTCTTT; CDR3aa: CASSEQKNTEAFF
d_gene: TRBD1; j_gene: TRBJ1-1; v_gene: TRBV12-3/TRBV12-4; len: 13; abundance: NA; CDR3nt: TGTGCCAGCAGTCCGGGACAGGTGACTGAAGCTTTCTTT; CDR3aa: CASSPGQVTEAFF
d_gene: NA; j_gene: TRBJ1-6; v_gene: TRBV27; len: 15; abundance: once; CDR3nt: TGTGCCAGCCGCGGACGGAGCTCCTATAATTCACCCCTCCACTTT; CDR3aa: CASRGRSSYNSPLHF
d_gene: NA; j_gene: TRBJ1-1; v_gene: TRBV5-4; len: 13; abundance: NA; CDR3nt: TGTGCCAGCAGCTTGGCAGGGTGGGAGGGAGCTTTCTTT; CDR3aa: CASSLAGWEGAFF
d_gene: NA; j_gene: TRBJ1-2; v_gene: TRBV20-1; len: 11; abundance: NA; CDR3nt: TGCAGTGCTAAGGGAGGGGACGGCTACACCTTC; CDR3aa: CSAKGGDGYTF
d_gene: TRBD1; j_gene: TRBJ2-5; v_gene: TRBV7-3; len: 15; abundance: NA; CDR3nt: TGTGCCAGCAGCTTAACCACAGGGGGACAAGAGACCCAGTACTTC; CDR3aa: CASSLTTGGQETQYF
d_gene: TRBD1; j_gene: TRBJ1-2; v_gene: TRBV6-5; len: 15; abundance: NA; CDR3nt: TGTGCCAGCACCCAAGGGGGGACAGGACCCTATGGCTACACCTTC; CDR3aa: CASTQGGTGPYGYTF
d_gene: NA; j_gene: TRBJ1-2; v_gene: TRBV7-3; len: 13; abundance: NA; CDR3nt: TGTGCCAGCAGATCACAGGGTTCCTATGGCTACACCTTC; CDR3aa: CASRSQGSYGYTF
d_gene: TRBD2; j_gene: TRBJ2-7; v_gene: TRBV7-9; len: 12; abundance: NA; CDR3nt: TGTGCCAGCAGCGGGACTAAGGGCGAGCAGTACTTC; CDR3aa: CASSGTKGEQYF
d_gene: TRBD1; j_gene: TRBJ2-7; v_gene: TRBV5-1; len: 17; abundance: NA; CDR3nt: TGCGCCAGCAGCTTGGCTAGTACGGGACAGCTGACCTACGAGCAGTACTTC; CDR3aa: CASSLASTGQLTYEQYF
d_gene: NA; j_gene: TRBJ1-3; v_gene: TRBV29-1; len: 12; abundance: NA; CDR3nt: TGCAGCGTCGGGACTCCAGGAAACACCATATATTTT; CDR3aa: CSVGTPGNTIYF
d_gene: NA; j_gene: TRBJ1-5; v_gene: TRBV28; len: 15; abundance: NA; CDR3nt: TGTGCCAGCAGTTTATCTGGGGGAAGCAATCAGCCCCAGCATTTT; CDR3aa: CASSLSGGSNQPQHF
d_gene: NA; j_gene: TRBJ2-2; v_gene: TRBV5-1; len: 15; abundance: NA; CDR3nt: TGCGCCAGCAGCGGGACCCAACAGAGTTCCGGGGAGCTGTTTTTT; CDR3aa: CASSGTQQSSGELFF
d_gene: TRBD1; j_gene: TRBJ2-1; v_gene: TRBV15; len: 14; abundance: NA; CDR3nt: TGTGCCACCAGCAGTCCCGGGACAGGAAATGAGCAGTTCTTC; CDR3aa: CATSSPGTGNEQFF
d_gene: NA; j_gene: TRBJ2-7; v_gene: TRBV3-1/TRBV3-2; len: 14; abundance: few; CDR3nt: TGTGCCAGCAGCCGAGGTGCGGCCGGATACGAGCAGTACTTC; CDR3aa: CASSRGAAGYEQYF
d_gene: NA; j_gene: TRBJ1-2; v_gene: TRBV5-6; len: 11; abundance: once; CDR3nt: TGTGCCAGCAGCTTGGTAGATGGCTACACCTTC; CDR3aa: CASSLVDGYTF
d_gene: TRBD1; j_gene: TRBJ1-5; v_gene: TRBV19; len: 15; abundance: NA; CDR3nt: TGTGCCAGTAGTATCTTGACAGGGAGCAATCAGCCCCAGCATTTT; CDR3aa: CASSILTGSNQPQHF
d_gene: NA; j_gene: TRBJ1-1; v_gene: TRBV7-9; len: 13; abundance: few; CDR3nt: TGTGCCAGCAGCTTACAAGAGAACACTGAAGCTTTCTTT; CDR3aa: CASSLQENTEAFF
d_gene: NA; j_gene: TRBJ1-2; v_gene: TRBV5-6; len: 12; abundance: once; CDR3nt: TGTGCCAGCAGCTTGGCCCTCTATGGCTACACCTTC; CDR3aa: CASSLALYGYTF
d_gene: TRBD1; j_gene: TRBJ2-3; v_gene: TRBV29-1; len: 14; abundance: NA; CDR3nt: TGCAGCGTTGGGCAAGGGGGACAGTCGGATACGCAGTATTTT; CDR3aa: CSVGQGGQSDTQYF
d_gene: NA; j_gene: TRBJ1-4; v_gene: TRBV30; len: 14; abundance: NA; CDR3nt: TGTGCCTGTTCCCGGGGGGGTCAAAATGAAAAACTGTTTTTT; CDR3aa: CACSRGGQNEKLFF
d_gene: TRBD1; j_gene: TRBJ1-4; v_gene: TRBV9; len: 15; abundance: NA; CDR3nt: TGTGCCAGCAGCCCACAGGGGAGGGTTTTTGAAAAACTGTTTTTT; CDR3aa: CASSPQGRVFEKLFF
d_gene: TRBD1; j_gene: TRBJ1-1; v_gene: TRBV6-5; len: 13; abundance: NA; CDR3nt: TGTGCCAGCAGTCGACAGGGGGCCACTGAAGCTTTCTTT; CDR3aa: CASSRQGATEAFF
d_gene: TRBD1; j_gene: TRBJ1-2; v_gene: TRBV19; len: 15; abundance: NA; CDR3nt: TGTGCCAGTAGTATGAGAGGGGGCGAAAACTATGGCTACACCTTC; CDR3aa: CASSMRGGENYGYTF
d_gene: NA; j_gene: TRBJ1-4; v_gene: TRBV28; len: 14; abundance: NA; CDR3nt: TGTGCCAGCAGTTGGGACCATGTTAATGAAAAACTGTTTTTT; CDR3aa: CASSWDHVNEKLFF
d_gene: TRBD2; j_gene: TRBJ2-5; v_gene: TRBV4-3; len: 17; abundance: NA; CDR3nt: TGCGCCAGCAGCCAAGATGTTCGACTAGCGGGGACCAAGACCCAGTACTTC; CDR3aa: CASSQDVRLAGTKTQYF
d_gene: NA; j_gene: TRBJ2-3; v_gene: TRBV10-3; len: 14; abundance: few; CDR3nt: TGTGCCATCAGTGAGTCGGGCAGAGCAGATACGCAGTATTTT; CDR3aa: CAISESGRADTQYF
d_gene: NA; j_gene: TRBJ2-7; v_gene: TRBV6-5; len: 12; abundance: NA; CDR3nt: TGTGCCAGCAAGTGGGACTTCTACGAGCAGTACTTC; CDR3aa: CASKWDFYEQYF
d_gene: NA; j_gene: TRBJ1-1; v_gene: TRBV2; len: 11; abundance: NA; CDR3nt: TGTGCCAGCACACTGCAGGGGGAAGCTTTCTTT; CDR3aa: CASTLQGEAFF
d_gene: NA; j_gene: TRBJ2-2; v_gene: TRBV7-2; len: 15; abundance: few; CDR3nt: TGTGCCAGCAGCTTAAGAGTATCGAACACCGGGGAGCTGTTTTTT; CDR3aa: CASSLRVSNTGELFF
d_gene: NA; j_gene: TRBJ1-2; v_gene: TRBV6-1; len: 13; abundance: NA; CDR3nt: TGTGCCAGCAGTGAAGGGATTGGACGCCACTACACCTTC; CDR3aa: CASSEGIGRHYTF
d_gene: NA; j_gene: TRBJ2-2; v_gene: TRBV24-1; len: 12; abundance: NA; CDR3nt: TGTGCCACCAGTGATCTTCCCGGGGAGCTGTTTTTT; CDR3aa: CATSDLPGELFF
d_gene: TRBD2; j_gene: TRBJ2-3; v_gene: TRBV11-3; len: 15; abundance: NA; CDR3nt: TGTGCCAGCAGCTTGTTCGGGGGGAGCACAGATACGCAGTATTTT; CDR3aa: CASSLFGGSTDTQYF
d_gene: NA; j_gene: TRBJ2-1; v_gene: TRBV9; len: 13; abundance: NA; CDR3nt: TGTGCCAGCAGCGTAGGCGCGAACAATGAGCAGTTCTTC; CDR3aa: CASSVGANNEQFF
d_gene: NA; j_gene: TRBJ1-6; v_gene: TRBV5-1; len: 16; abundance: few; CDR3nt: TGCGCCAGCAGCCTGGGACCGATTCACGACAATTCACCCCTCCACTTT; CDR3aa: CASSLGPIHDNSPLHF
d_gene: TRBD1; j_gene: TRBJ1-2; v_gene: TRBV18; len: 16; abundance: NA; CDR3nt: TGTGCCAGCTCACCACCGGGCCGGACAGGAGTTTATGGCTACACCTTC; CDR3aa: CASSPPGRTGVYGYTF
d_gene: TRBD2; j_gene: TRBJ2-3; v_gene: TRBV5-1; len: 17; abundance: NA; CDR3nt: TGCGCCAGCAGCCCCCGCCCCGGCGGGGGAAGCACAGATACGCAGTATTTT; CDR3aa: CASSPRPGGGSTDTQYF
d_gene: TRBD1; j_gene: TRBJ1-2; v_gene: TRBV5-1; len: 14; abundance: NA; CDR3nt: TGCGCCAGCAGCGCCGGACAGGGGGCGGGAGGCTACACCTTC; CDR3aa: CASSAGQGAGGYTF
d_gene: TRBD2; j_gene: TRBJ2-3; v_gene: TRBV5-1; len: 17; abundance: NA; CDR3nt: TGCGCCAGCAGCCCGGGACTAGCGGGGGGTCGCACAGATACGCAGTATTTT; CDR3aa: CASSPGLAGGRTDTQYF
d_gene: NA; j_gene: TRBJ1-6; v_gene: TRBV4-1; len: 15; abundance: NA; CDR3nt: TGCGCCAGCAGCCAGGCTGAATATTTCGGTTCACCCCTCCACTTT; CDR3aa: CASSQAEYFGSPLHF